This passage covers 19 T cell receptor beta chains from one sample sequenced in a study of blood T cell repertoires in COVID-19. Assay used: immunoSEQ multiplex PCR; TCRdb lists only in-frame clones, some missing. Among some 180,000 clones listed, more than 70% were seen once. The sequenced sample consisted of peripheral blood. All receptors come from a man aged 50 or older with COVID-19, enrolled during active disease.

The chain has TRBV6-2 or TRBV6-3 and TRBJ1-6; D not resolved. Germline-derived CDR1 and CDR2 are MNHEY and SVGEGT. The CDR3 has 12 amino acids. The V end lost 2 bases, the J end lost 8 bases, and 4 bases lay between the germline ends. The CDR3 sequence is CASSYRDSPLHF. In nucleotides, the CDR3 is TGTGCCAGCAGTTACCGAGATTCACCCCTCCACTTT.

The chain employs TRBV5-1 and TRBJ2-5, with 8 bases matching TRBD2. Per germline, CDR1 SGHRS and CDR2 YFSETQ. Losses at the gene ends were 10 bases for V and 5 bases for J; bases not matched to a gene: 16. This CDR3 has 15 amino acids. CDR3 sequence: CARRGRGGTGETQYF. In DNA form, the CDR3 reads TGCGCCCGCCGGGGACGGGGGGGTACCGGTGAGACCCAGTACTTC.

The V and J genes are TRBV9 and TRBJ1-5; D remains ambiguous. Germline CDR1 and CDR2: SGDLS and YYNGEE. Trimming pared 4 bases from V and 4 bases from J, leaving 15 bases between. The CDR3 has 15 residues. In nucleotides, the CDR3 is TGTGCCAGCAGCCCAGACCCAGGAGGTAATCAGCCCCAGCATTTT. Translated, it gives CASSPDPGGNQPQHF.

This rearrangement joins TRBV7-9 to TRBJ2-1, with 8 bases that match TRBD1. J gave up 2 bases and V 6 bases, and 6 bases lay outside the gene matches. The germline V gene has CDR1 SEHNR and CDR2 FQNEAQ (reference sequence). CDR3 length equals 15 residues. CDR3: CASRSTGATYNEQFF. The DNA of the CDR3 is TGTGCCAGCAGATCGACAGGGGCGACCTACAATGAGCAGTTCTTC.

Notes on this clone: A junction boundary mismatches the germline segment, possibly from a read error. The chain combines TRBV5-1 with TRBJ2-3; 13 bases align to TRBD2. CDR3 length equals 19 residues. Germline-derived CDR1 and CDR2 are SGHRS and YFSETQ. CDR3 residues: CTSSLVGTSGTGSTDTQYF. CDR3 in DNA: TGCACCAGCAGCTTGGTGGGGACTAGCGGGACCGGTAGCACAGATACGCAGTATTTT.

The chain has TRBV20-1 and TRBJ1-5; no clear D. From germline, CDR1 is DFQATT and CDR2 SNEGSKA (reference sequence). The CDR3 sequence is 14 residues long. Deletions cut 6 bases from V and 1 base from J, with 13 bases between. CDR3 sequence reads: CSASLVASNQPQHF. The CDR3 bases are TGCAGTGCAAGTTTGGTAGCGAGCAATCAGCCCCAGCATTTT.

The V call is TRBV15, the J call TRBJ2-1; no reliable D call. Germline CDR1 and CDR2: LNHNV and YYDKDF (reference sequence). Trimming left V 3 bases short and J 10 bases short, with 13 bases between. This CDR3 contains 13 residues. The CDR3 reads CATSSVWAGEQFF. CDR3 coding DNA: TGTGCCACCAGCAGCGTCTGGGCCGGCGAGCAGTTCTTC. The full variable domain, rest sourced from reference TRBV15 and TRBJ2-1, is DAMVIQNPRYQVTQFGKPVTLSCSQTLNHNVMYWYQQKSSQAPKLLFHYYDKDFNNEADTPDNFQSRRPNTSFCFLDIRSPGLGDTAMYLCATSSVWAGEQFFGPGTRLTVL.

The chain recombines TRBV6-5 with TRBJ2-7; 7 nucleotides line up with TRBD1. Per the germline V gene, CDR1 is MNHEY and CDR2 is SVGAGI. The CDR3 is 16 residues long. Trimming removed 0 bases from V and 1 base from J; junction bases left unmatched: 6. The chain's CDR3 is CASSYSSPGQSYEQYF. Here the CDR3 DNA reads TGTGCCAGCAGTTACTCGAGCCCGGGACAGTCCTACGAGCAGTACTTC.

This clone was seen a single time. The CDR3 sequence: CASSSTGQGGNNEQFF. The CDR3 region has the DNA TGTGCCAGCAGCTCCACCGGTCAGGGCGGGAACAATGAGCAGTTCTTC. The chain employs TRBV5-6 and TRBJ2-1, with a weak D call TRBD2 (6 bases). The CDR3 is made up of 16 amino acids. Trimming left V 3 bases short and J 5 bases short, with 18 bases between. The germline V gene has CDR1 SGHDT and CDR2 YYEEEE.

V is TRBV5-4 and J is TRBJ2-4; D is possibly TRBD1 (5 bases). CDR1 and CDR2 from the germline V gene are SGHNT and YYREEE (reference sequence). This CDR3 comprises 14 residues. Trimming took 5 bases from V and 4 from J, leaving 13 bases between them. This CDR3 is CASRTDIAKNIQYF. DNA for the CDR3: TGTGCCAGCAGGACAGACATCGCAAAAAACATTCAGTACTTC.

The genes are TRBV30 and TRBJ1-6, with 7 nucleotides matching TRBD1. The V gene end was trimmed by 0 bases and the J gene end by 7 bases; junction bases not matched to a gene: 3. The CDR3 sequence is 14 residues long. Germline V lookup: CDR1 GTSNPN, CDR2 SVGIG (reference sequence). The CDR3 sequence: CAWSVKGANSPLHF. CDR3 nucleotides: TGTGCCTGGAGTGTGAAGGGGGCCAATTCACCCCTCCACTTT.

The rearrangement joins TRBV11-2 to TRBJ2-5, with D possibly matching TRBD1 (6 bases). CDR1 and CDR2 (germline): SGHAT, FQNNGV. The CDR3 spans 15 residues. The V gene lost 0 bases and the J gene lost 5 bases, with 13 bases spanning the gap. CDR3 in DNA: TGTGCCAGCAGCTTAGATCTGGGGGCCTTTGAGACCCAGTACTTC. This sequence encodes CASSLDLGAFETQYF.

The rearrangement links TRBV11-1 to TRBJ2-3; 10 positions match TRBD1. The germline CDR1 and CDR2 sequences are SGHAT and FQDESV (reference sequence). V shed 3 bases, J shed 0 bases, and the junction held 3 bases outside the gene matches. This CDR3 has 16 residues. CDR3 coding DNA: TGTGCCAGCAGCTTGGGACAGGGGACTAGCACAGATACGCAGTATTTT. It specifies CASSLGQGTSTDTQYF.

The chain uses TRBV5-1 and TRBJ1-1; unclear D gene. The germline gives CDR1 SGHRS, CDR2 YFSETQ. V dropped 4 bases and J dropped 6 bases, with 13 bases sitting between them. CDR3 size: 13 residues. For the CDR3, the DNA is TGCGCCAGCAGCCCCGGCGGACTCGCTGAAGCTTTCTTT. It codes for CASSPGGLAEAFF.

The V and J genes are TRBV6-2 or TRBV6-3 and TRBJ1-5; 7 positions agree with TRBD1. Germline V gives CDR1 MNHEY, CDR2 SVGEGT. CDR3 length equals 16 residues. The J segment lost 0 bases and the V segment lost 4 bases, leaving 6 bases of the junction unmatched. CDR3 region: CASSSDREYSNQPQHF. CDR3 in DNA: TGTGCCAGCAGTTCAGACAGGGAATATAGCAATCAGCCCCAGCATTTT.

This rearrangement joins TRBV2 to TRBJ2-7, with 8 bases lining up with TRBD2. From germline, CDR1 is SNHLY and CDR2 FYNNEI. The CDR3 has 14 residues. V was pared by 3 bases and J by 0 bases, with 1 base of the junction left unmatched. DNA for the CDR3: TGTGCCAGCAGTGATGCGGGGGGCTCCTACGAGCAGTACTTC. This gives the protein CASSDAGGSYEQYF.

The rearrangement uses TRBV6-5 and TRBJ1-2; D call uncertain. Germline CDR1 is MNHEY and CDR2 is SVGAGI. This CDR3 has 16 amino acids. The V and J ends lost 3 bases and 1 base respectively, with 15 bases between them. The CDR3 sequence is CASSYGAGTNNYGYTF. The DNA for the CDR3 is TGTGCCAGCAGTTATGGCGCAGGAACGAATAACTATGGCTACACCTTC.

Concerning this clone itself: Other DNA sequences from this sample encode an identical CDR3 as well. The chain recombines TRBV12-3 or TRBV12-4 with TRBJ1-2, with D perhaps matching TRBD1 (5 bases). This CDR3 region has 12 residues. Trimming took off 1 base at V and 8 bases at J, with 8 bases between the two ends. CDR3 nucleotides: TGTGCCAGCAGTTTAGAGGGGTCCGGCTACACCTTC. Translation gives CASSLEGSGYTF.

The J gene is TRBJ2-2, the V gene TRBV27; 15 nucleotides agree with TRBD2. In germline, CDR1 is MNHEY, CDR2 SMNVEV (reference sequence). The V segment lost 6 bases and the J segment 9 bases; nucleotides outside the gene matches: 11. The CDR3 covers 17 residues. The CDR3 coding sequence is TGTGCCAGCAGCCGGACTAGCGGGAGGGCCTGGGACAGGGAGCTGTTTTTT. It yields the protein CASSRTSGRAWDRELFF.